This is a list of T cell receptor beta chains from one sample in a study of T-cell reconstitution after alpha-beta-depleted transplantation in children. MiXCR, run by TCRdb on the PCR reads, gives a single entry per CDR3 protein. The sample consists of 350,000 to 400,000 distinct CDR3 sequences, 13% of them appearing once. Specimen: PBMCs, collected from the stem cell graft. Every receptor here comes from a human donor who donated a stem cell graft to a child with Fanconi anemia. The CDR3 runs from the conserved cysteine through the conserved F or W. A D gene is named only where the DNA matches it firmly. The size field is filled for only some rows; it gives once, few, many or a size class.

-,TRBV12-3/TRBV12-4,TRBJ1-5,-,TGTGCCAGCAACGGGGGGACTTTCAATCAGCCCCAGCATTTT,CASNGGTFNQPQHF
-,TRBV11-2,TRBJ2-1,-,TGTGCCAGCAGCTTACACCAGTCGCTGGGCAGCTCCTACAATGAGCAGTTCTTC,CASSLHQSLGSSYNEQFF
few,TRBV29-1,TRBJ1-1,-,TGCAGCGTTGTTCCGTCGAACACTGAAGCTTTCTTT,CSVVPSNTEAFF
many,TRBV5-6,TRBJ1-1,TRBD1,TGTGCCAGCAGCTTGGACAGGGGGCGAACTGAAGCTTTCTTT,CASSLDRGRTEAFF
few,TRBV12-3/TRBV12-4,TRBJ1-5,-,TGTGCCAGCAGCGGTGAACAGGGCGTTCAACGACCCCAGCATTTT,CASSGEQGVQRPQHF
few,TRBV5-1,TRBJ1-1,-,TGCGCCAGCAGTGCACAGGGCCCTGAAGCTTTCTTT,CASSAQGPEAFF
few,TRBV20-1,TRBJ1-1,-,TGCAGTGCTAGAGGGCAAGGGAGGCAGACAGAGAACACTGAAGCTTTCTTT,CSARGQGRQTENTEAFF
few,TRBV29-1,TRBJ2-7,TRBD1,TGCAGCGTGTCCCGGGACAGGGGCTCCTACGAGCAGTACTTC,CSVSRDRGSYEQYF
many,TRBV5-5,TRBJ1-2,-,TGTGCCAGCAGCTTGGAAGGGGTTCTTTACGATGGCTACACCTTC,CASSLEGVLYDGYTF
many,TRBV28,TRBJ1-5,-,TGTGCCAGCAGATCTTATAGCAATCAGCCCCAGCATTTT,CASRSYSNQPQHF
-,TRBV19,TRBJ2-1,TRBD2,TGTGCCAGTAGTAAGACGACGGGACTAGGCTCCTACAATGAGCAGTTCTTC,CASSKTTGLGSYNEQFF
-,TRBV6-5,TRBJ1-1,-,TGTGCCAGCAGTTACTCGCACGGTGAAGCTTTCTTT,CASSYSHGEAFF
few,TRBV11-2,TRBJ2-3,-,TGTGCCAGCAGCGGGGGGTACACAGATACGCAGTATTTT,CASSGGYTDTQYF
-,TRBV4-1,TRBJ2-1,TRBD1,TGCGCCAGCAGTCCTGACAGGGACAATGAGCAGTTCTTC,CASSPDRDNEQFF
-,TRBV19,TRBJ2-2,TRBD2,TGTGCCAGTACCTCTAGCGGGGTTAACACCGGGGAGCTGTTTTTT,CASTSSGVNTGELFF
many,TRBV12-3/TRBV12-4,TRBJ2-1,-,TGTGCCAGCAGTCTAATAGCTGCGGCCTACAATGAGCAGTTCTTC,CASSLIAAAYNEQFF
few,TRBV5-1,TRBJ2-3,TRBD2,TGCGCCAGCAGCATGACTAGCGCCATAGATACGCAGTATTTT,CASSMTSAIDTQYF
few,TRBV5-1,TRBJ2-7,TRBD2,TGCGCCAGCAGCCCCGGGGGTCGGGGGGCCTACGAGCAGTACTTC,CASSPGGRGAYEQYF
-,TRBV5-6,TRBJ2-1,-,TGTGCCAGCAGCTTAGTATCCCTGAGCTCCTACAATGAGCAGTTCTTC,CASSLVSLSSYNEQFF
-,TRBV27,TRBJ2-7,-,TGTGCCACTCCCGACAGGCGGTATGCCTACGAGCAGTACTTC,CATPDRRYAYEQYF
-,TRBV18,TRBJ2-5,-,TGTGCCAGCTCACCGCGACAGGAAGAGACCCAGTACTTC,CASSPRQEETQYF
few,TRBV5-1,TRBJ1-5,TRBD1,TGCGCCAGCAGCTTGGTCCGGGACAGTCAGCCCCAGCATTTT,CASSLVRDSQPQHF
few,TRBV2,TRBJ1-2,-,TGTGCCAGCAGAGTGGGGCCCGCAGGAGCCTATGGCTACACCTTC,CASRVGPAGAYGYTF
few,TRBV12-3/TRBV12-4,TRBJ2-7,TRBD2,TGTGCCAGCAGTTGGCGGGGGAACGAGCAGTACTTC,CASSWRGNEQYF
-,TRBV7-2,TRBJ1-2,TRBD1,TGTGCCAGCAGCCCATTGGGACAGGGGAGAAACTATGGCTACACCTTC,CASSPLGQGRNYGYTF
once,TRBV7-2,TRBJ1-1,-,TGTGCCAGCAGCTTAATTCAGGGAGGGACTGAAGCTTTCTTT,CASSLIQGGTEAFF
-,TRBV4-3,TRBJ1-2,-,TGCGCCAGCAGCCAAGGACGCAACTCTAACTATGGCTACACCTTC,CASSQGRNSNYGYTF
-,TRBV5-1,TRBJ2-3,TRBD2,TGCGCCAGCAGAATTTTGCGGGGGGGTGACACAGATACGCAGTATTTT,CASRILRGGDTDTQYF
many,TRBV5-1,TRBJ1-4,-,TGCGCCAGCAGGCCTATTACAGGGTCTAATGAAAAACTGTTTTTC,CASRPITGSNEKLFF
few,TRBV28,TRBJ1-5,-,TGTGCCAGCAATTCTTACGGGGGCAGCAATCAGCCCCAGCATTTT,CASNSYGGSNQPQHF
-,TRBV10-3,TRBJ1-5,-,TGTGCCATCAGTGACGGGGAACGGCCCCAGCATTTT,CAISDGERPQHF